The 20 T cell receptor beta chains below all came from one sample that was sequenced in a study of T cells in Graves' hyperthyroidism and ophthalmopathy. There were TCR beta CDR3 regions amplified from RNA transcripts. A set of HTBI primers served as the primers for a first-round RT-PCR of the TCR CDR3. TCRdb ran MiXCR on the multiplex PCR reads and lists one entry per CDR3 protein. Of 550,000 to 700,000 distinct CDR3 sequences in the sample, 40% to 55% were seen once. Material for sequencing was peripheral blood or thyroid tissue (not recorded which). The receptors come from an adult woman with Graves' disease, either hyperthyroidism or ophthalmopathy (not recorded which).

A remark on this clonotype: The germline gene is not matched at one end of the junction; a read error may be the cause. V is TRBV7-9 and J is TRBJ2-2; TRBD1 might be the D (6 bases). The germline gives CDR1 SEHNR, CDR2 FQNEAQ (reference sequence). The CDR3 runs to 10 residues. The CDR3 spells CASSQGGLFF. The CDR3 DNA reads TGTGCCAGCAGCCAAGGGGGGCTGTTTTTT.

V is TRBV28 and J is TRBJ1-1; the D gene is possibly TRBD1 (6 bases). The CDR3 is 14 residues long. The V and J ends lost 11 bases and 0 bases respectively, with 16 bases between them. In germline, CDR1 is MDHEN, CDR2 SYDVKM. Written as DNA, the CDR3 is TGTGCCCCCAGAAGACAGGAAATGAACACTGAAGCTTTCTTT. This sequence encodes CAPRRQEMNTEAFF.

The chain combines TRBV7-4 with TRBJ2-2; TRBD1 might be the D (5 bases). The V and J ends lost 1 base and 1 base respectively, with 10 bases between them. The CDR3 is 16 residues long. CDR1 is SGHVT, CDR2 SQSDAQ, per germline. The chain's CDR3 is CASSLESGQNTGELFF. The CDR3 region has the DNA TGTGCCAGCAGCTTAGAGTCAGGACAGAACACCGGGGAGCTGTTTTTT.

This clonotype was counted between two and nine times. The chain couples TRBV10-1 to TRBJ2-7, with D perhaps assigned TRBD1 or TRBD2 (5 bases each). Germline lookup yields CDR1 WNHNN and CDR2 SYGVQD (reference sequence). This CDR3 contains 15 residues. The germline V and J ends were trimmed by 0 bases and 5 bases, with 14 bases remaining between them. This CDR3 is CASSESGRGRNEQYF. CDR3 sequence (DNA): TGCGCCAGCAGTGAGTCGGGTAGGGGACGGAACGAGCAGTACTTC.

This clonotype has only one observation. The chain recombines TRBV10-3 with TRBJ1-2; TRBD1 is a possible D gene (6 bases). The germline V and J ends were trimmed by 7 bases and 6 bases, with 18 bases remaining between them. Germline CDR1 and CDR2: ENHRY and SYGVKD. The CDR3 consists of 14 residues. CDR3 amino acids: CAITRFGGQDGYTF. The CDR3, as DNA: TGTGCCATCACCCGGTTCGGGGGGCAAGATGGCTACACCTTC.

The chain has TRBV10-2 and TRBJ2-7; TRBD1 agrees at 10 bases. The CDR3 length is 15 residues. Per germline, CDR1 WSHSY and CDR2 SAAADI. Losses at the gene ends were 7 bases for V and 6 bases for J; bases not matched to a gene: 12. CDR3 amino acids: CASNKGQGRFFEQYF. The DNA for the CDR3 is TGCGCCAGCAACAAGGGACAGGGGAGATTTTTCGAGCAGTACTTC.

There are many counts of this clonotype. The rearrangement uses TRBV4-1 and TRBJ2-2; 8 nucleotides line up with TRBD2. Germline trimming cut 0 bases from V and 5 bases from J; bases unmatched to any gene: 8. CDR3 length equals 17 residues. The germline V gene encodes CDR1 MGHRA and CDR2 YSYEKL. CDR3 residues: CASSQDLGLVRTGELFF. The CDR3, as DNA: TGCGCCAGCAGCCAAGATCTGGGACTAGTAAGGACCGGGGAGCTGTTTTTT.

This clonotype was counted at least ten times. The chain links TRBV7-9 to TRBJ1-1; TRBD1 might be the D (5 bases). V was clipped by 5 bases and J by 5 bases, with 18 bases between them. CDR1 and CDR2 from the germline V gene are SEHNR and FQNEAQ (reference sequence). The CDR3 consists of 15 residues. As DNA, the CDR3 is TGTGCCAGCAGCGTAGTAGGACGCAGGGCGACTGAAGCTTTCTTT. Protein sequence: CASSVVGRRATEAFF. Combining the CDR3 with reference TRBV7-9 and TRBJ1-1 gives the whole variable domain DTGVSQNPRHKITKRGQNVTFRCDPISEHNRLYWYRQTLGQGPEFLTYFQNEAQLEKSRLLSDRFSAERPKGSFSTLEIQRTEQGDSAMYLCASSVVGRRATEAFFGQGTRLTVV.

The V and J genes are TRBV6-5 and TRBJ1-2; 7 bases agree with TRBD1. The germline V gene encodes CDR1 MNHEY and CDR2 SVGAGI. The CDR3 extends over 16 amino acids. Trimming took 4 bases from V and 7 from J; bases not matched to a gene: 15. The CDR3 region is CASSWDRSASGSGYTF. The CDR3 coding sequence is TGTGCCAGCAGTTGGGACAGATCAGCTTCGGGGAGTGGCTACACCTTC.

A few counts support this clonotype. This sequence joins TRBV20-1 and TRBJ2-7; 8 positions match TRBD1. Germline lookup yields CDR1 DFQATT and CDR2 SNEGSKA (reference sequence). The trim removed 5 bases at V and 5 bases at J, leaving 8 bases unmatched. The CDR3 is 13 residues long. The CDR3 loop reads CSAPLDRGNEQYF. The CDR3 region has the DNA TGCAGTGCTCCTCTTGACAGGGGAAACGAGCAGTACTTC.

This clonotype was counted ten times or more. The V gene is TRBV11-2, the J gene TRBJ2-7, with TRBD2 matching 7 bases. CDR1 is SGHAT, CDR2 FQNNGV, per germline. J was trimmed by 1 base and V by 5 bases; bases with no gene match: 14. The CDR3 consists of 17 residues. The CDR3 nucleotides read TGTGCCAGCAGCCCAAGGGAGGGTCTTAGGTTTTCCTACGAGCAGTACTTC. This sequence encodes CASSPREGLRFSYEQYF.

The chain carries TRBV7-8 and TRBJ1-4; 7 bases are a match to TRBD1. V shed 9 bases and J 10 bases; nucleotides not matched to a gene: 8. Looked up from germline, CDR1 is SGHVS and CDR2 is FQNEAQ. The CDR3 is 12 amino acids. The CDR3 reads CASRRDSGKLFF. For the CDR3, the DNA is TGTGCCAGTAGAAGGGACAGTGGAAAACTGTTTTTT. Filled out from reference TRBV7-8 and TRBJ1-4, the complete variable domain reads GAGVSQSPRYKVAKRGQDVALRCDPISGHVSLFWYQQALGQGPEFLTYFQNEAQLDKSGLPSDRFFAERPEGSVSTLKIQRTQQEDSAVYLCASRRDSGKLFFGSGTQLSVL.

The rearrangement links TRBV7-9 to TRBJ1-4; maybe TRBD1 (5 bases). The germline V gene has CDR1 SEHNR and CDR2 FQNEAQ (reference sequence). The CDR3 is 15 residues long. V was pared by 6 bases and J by 7 bases, with 18 bases between. The CDR3 sequence is CASSTPGGLGEKLFF. The DNA of the CDR3 is TGTGCCAGCAGTACCCCGGGGGGACTTGGTGAAAAACTGTTTTTT.

The chain combines TRBV7-9 with TRBJ2-6; 7 positions agree with TRBD1. Germline CDR1 is SEHNR and CDR2 is FQNEAQ (reference sequence). V was pared by 8 bases and J by 2 bases, with 6 bases of the junction left unmatched. The CDR3 totals 15 residues. CDR3 amino acids: CASGQGVPGANVLTF. CDR3 coding DNA: TGTGCCAGCGGGCAGGGGGTTCCTGGGGCCAACGTCCTGACTTTC.

V gene TRBV2 combines with J gene TRBJ2-5; 12 nucleotides line up with TRBD2. Losses at the gene ends were 2 bases for V and 5 bases for J; bases not matched to a gene: 9. Germline lookup yields CDR1 SNHLY and CDR2 FYNNEI. There are 17 residues in the CDR3. CDR3 sequence: CASSESLTSGRGETQYF. CDR3 sequence (DNA): TGTGCCAGCAGTGAATCCTTGACTAGCGGGAGAGGTGAGACCCAGTACTTC.

V gene TRBV5-1 combines with J gene TRBJ1-1; D not certain. Germline assignment: CDR1 SGHRS and CDR2 YFSETQ. V lost 4 bases, J lost 0 bases, and 10 bases lay in between. The CDR3 loop spans 14 amino acids. CDR3 region: CASSSGRVNTEAFF. CDR3 nucleotides: TGCGCCAGCAGCAGCGGACGGGTGAACACTGAAGCTTTCTTT.

This clonotype was counted many times. CDR3 region: CASSWDRNSGYTF. The CDR3, as DNA: TGCGCCAGCAGCTGGGACAGGAATAGTGGCTACACCTTC. The rearrangement joins TRBV5-1 to TRBJ1-2; TRBD1 aligns across 8 bases. Germline V gene data show CDR1 as SGHRS and CDR2 as YFSETQ. Trimming cost V 3 bases and J 7 bases; bases outside gene matches: 5. The CDR3 length is 13 residues.

The rearrangement uses TRBV6-5 and TRBJ2-5; tentative D call: TRBD1 (5 bases). The CDR3 has 16 residues. V shed 6 bases and J shed 5 bases, with 22 bases lying between them. The germline V gene encodes CDR1 MNHEY and CDR2 SVGAGI. CDR3 amino acids: CASSPLKGAEVETQYF. The DNA for the CDR3 is TGTGCCAGCAGCCCCCTTAAAGGGGCGGAAGTGGAGACCCAGTACTTC.

This clonotype has at least ten counts. The rearrangement uses TRBV2 and TRBJ1-2; TRBD1 is a possible D gene (5 bases). This CDR3 is built from 15 residues. Germline assignment: CDR1 SNHLY and CDR2 FYNNEI. The germline V and J ends were trimmed by 5 bases and 0 bases, with 13 bases remaining between them. The CDR3 DNA is TGTGCCAGCAGTTTGGGACCCCCTACTAACTATGGCTACACCTTC. This encodes CASSLGPPTNYGYTF.

The chain joins TRBV6-5 to TRBJ2-3, with 10 bases fitting TRBD1. V trimming: 6 bases; J trimming: 7 bases; junction bases outside the gene matches: 13. CDR1 and CDR2 from the germline V gene are MNHEY and SVGAGI. This CDR3 is 16 amino acids long. This chain's CDR3 is CASSPLGTGDGNTQYF. CDR3 DNA sequence: TGTGCCAGCAGCCCTCTAGGGACAGGGGACGGAAATACGCAGTATTTT.